This T cell receptor (beta chain) derives from a study of Ad26.COV2.S vaccination and SARS-CoV-2 variants. About the study: Doses of Ad26.COV2.S were injected into muscle once or twice, 56 days apart. General observations from the study: Placebo recipients trailed vaccine recipients in spike-specific TCR breadth. Those who received vaccine or placebo ended up with similar non-spike TCR breadth.

The CDR3 totals 17 residues. Per the germline V gene, CDR1 is SGHAT and CDR2 is FQNNGV. V was pared by 3 bases and J by 2 bases, with 17 bases between. Note on this clone: Its antigen is undetermined.

The treatment denotes: 19 received Ad26.COV2.S at low or high dose, single or two shots; 5 received placebo; per-sample allocation not given. Samples came from day 63 after the first vaccine or placebo injection. Adults aged 18-55 years in Boston included the donor. Only in-frame clones appear in the TCRdb table, and some are missing; sequencing was by immunoSEQ multiplex PCR. Counted here are about 410,000 clones, approximately 86% occurring once; the ten biggest clones make up roughly 3%. The sequence was obtained from a person aged 18-65 years who received the Ad26.COV2.S COVID-19 vaccine or a placebo. Material: peripheral blood, obtained in a trial of Ad26.COV2.S vaccine versus placebo. The chain is built from TRBV11-2 and TRBJ2-1; D tentatively reads TRBD1 or TRBD2 (5 bases each). CDR3 sequence: CASSLNSGATTYNEQFF. In DNA form, the CDR3 reads TGTGCCAGCAGCTTGAATTCCGGGGCCACCACCTACAATGAGCAGTTCTTC.